The 7 T cell receptor beta chains given below trace back to one sample, sequenced in a study of blood T cell repertoires in COVID-19. Clones were read by immunoSEQ multiplex PCR, and TCRdb kept only the in-frame ones, dropping some. The sample includes some 96,000 clones, 91% of them seen just once. Sequenced material: peripheral blood. The receptor source for this set is a man aged 50 or older with active COVID-19.

The chain links TRBV10-3 to TRBJ2-2; maybe TRBD1 (6 bases). Germline assignment: CDR1 ENHRY and CDR2 SYGVKD. This CDR3 is 14 amino acids long. V lost 4 bases and J 6 bases, leaving 12 bases between the germline ends. The CDR3 bases are TGTGCCATCAGTGTAGAGGGGGTAGCCGGGGAGCTGTTTTTT. Translation gives CAISVEGVAGELFF.

V and J are TRBV11-3 and TRBJ2-7, with a weak D call TRBD1 (6 bases). Germline V gives CDR1 SGHNT, CDR2 YENEEA. The CDR3 length is 13 residues. V gave up 4 bases and J gave up 3 bases, with 10 bases separating them. CDR3 coding DNA: TGTGCCAGCAGCTCCACAGGGAACTACGAGCAGTACGTC. This codes for CASSSTGNYEQYV.

The chain links TRBV4-1 to TRBJ1-1, with D hard to call. With 0 bases removed from V and 2 bases from J, the gap between germline ends came to 10 bases. Germline V gene lookup returns CDR1 MGHRA and CDR2 YSYEKL. CDR3 length equals 15 residues. The CDR3 protein is CASSQDVTLNTEAFF. CDR3 nucleotides: TGCGCCAGCAGCCAAGATGTGACATTAAACACTGAAGCTTTCTTT.

This sequence joins TRBV5-1 and TRBJ2-3; D is unresolved. The CDR3 sequence is 14 residues long. V lost 0 bases and J lost 0, with 5 bases in between. CDR1 is SGHRS and CDR2 is YFSETQ in the germline V gene. The CDR3 DNA is TGCGCCAGCAGCTTGGTCCCTAGCACAGATACGCAGTATTTT. This sequence encodes CASSLVPSTDTQYF.

J is TRBJ1-3 and V is TRBV6-6, with a possible D match to TRBD1 (6 bases). Germline V CDR1 and CDR2: MNHNY, SVGAGI (reference sequence). The V end was cut by 4 bases, the J end by 7 bases, with 14 bases between. The CDR3 is 14 amino acids. The CDR3 nucleotides read TGTGCCAGCAGTTCAGGACAGATCCTCAACACCATATATTTT. It is translated as CASSSGQILNTIYF.

The chain has TRBV15 and TRBJ1-3; possibly TRBD1 for D (6 bases). V was shortened by 4 bases and J by 3 bases, with 13 bases between the two germline ends. The CDR3 runs to 15 residues. CDR1 and CDR2 from the germline V gene are LNHNV and YYDKDF (reference sequence). CDR3: CATSKSGGRGNTIYF. Here the CDR3 DNA reads TGTGCCACCAGCAAAAGTGGGGGCCGTGGAAACACCATATATTTT.

CDR3 sequence: CASSSPTSGGHTGELFF. The CDR3 DNA sequence: TGCGCCAGCAGCTCACCGACTAGCGGGGGCCACACCGGGGAGCTGTTTTTT. This chain joins TRBV5-1 and TRBJ2-2, with 12 bases aligning to TRBD2. The CDR3 is 17 amino acids. Losses at the gene ends were 3 bases for V and 3 bases for J; bases not matched to a gene: 6. In germline, CDR1 is SGHRS, CDR2 YFSETQ.